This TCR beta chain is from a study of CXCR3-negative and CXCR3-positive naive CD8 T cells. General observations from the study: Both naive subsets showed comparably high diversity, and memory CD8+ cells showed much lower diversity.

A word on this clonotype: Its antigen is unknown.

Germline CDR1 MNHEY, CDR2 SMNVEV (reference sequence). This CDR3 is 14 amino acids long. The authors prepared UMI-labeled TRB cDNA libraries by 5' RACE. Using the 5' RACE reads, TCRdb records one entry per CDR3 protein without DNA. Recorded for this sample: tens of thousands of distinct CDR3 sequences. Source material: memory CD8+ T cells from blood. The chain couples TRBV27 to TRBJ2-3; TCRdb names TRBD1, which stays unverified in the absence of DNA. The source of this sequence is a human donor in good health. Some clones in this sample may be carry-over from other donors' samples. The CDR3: CASSSPQYTDTQYF.